The subject of this entry is one TCR beta chain. The CDR3 is made up of 12 amino acids. Trimming removed 1 base at V and 4 bases at J, with 5 bases between. CDR1 is SQVTM and CDR2 is ANQGSEA in the germline V gene. TCRdb processed the 5' RACE reads anew with MiXCR; each CDR3 protein has one entry. Here the sample spans around 250,000 distinct CDR3 sequences, roughly 8% being singletons. The record originates from a study of identical twins. The same data also contributed to another study, on yellow fever vaccine responses in identical twins.

This clonotype was sampled from a woman under 30 in good health. Sequences were obtained from CD8+ T cells sorted from blood. The chain combines TRBV29-1 with TRBJ2-1; D gene ambiguous. The CDR3 loop is CSVEGVYNEQFF. In nucleotides, the CDR3 is TGCAGCGTTGAAGGCGTTTACAATGAGCAGTTCTTC.